This T cell receptor beta chain was identified during a study of T cell repertoires in cytomegalovirus infection (dated by TCRdb to between 2018 and 2020). For the study in its entirety: The peptide stimulations were aimed at well-studied HLA-B-restricted epitopes as well as recently identified HLA-C-restricted CMV epitopes, whose presentation resists viral immunomodulation. Donor HLA type was relevant to the analysis, as public TCR beta signatures indicated carriage of CMV infection together with the matching HLA type.

The sample's treatment or condition label is to be understood as: in vitro stimulation with specific CMV peptide epitopes to enrich CMV-specific T cells. This clonotype occurred a few times. There is no known antigen for this receptor. No much larger clone is present one base from it, and per-base qualities are unavailable. Broader findings and caveats from the paper: The ex vivo response was dominated by HLA-C-restricted CMV-specific TCR beta clonotypes, and the single most frequent clonotype in two of eight donors was supplied by these HLA-C-restricted clonotypes. In both this cohort and an independent cohort of over 350 donors, the cumulative frequency of public TCR beta family members distinguished carriers of CMV infection plus the relevant HLA type.

The instrument given in TCRdb is Illumina HiSeq 1500. TCRdb itself trimmed the public reads at Q25 with fastp, ran MiXCR and retained productive beta chains. Rows are combined by CDR3 protein, so each entry shows the most common genes and DNA. Here the sample has around 430,000 distinct CDR3 sequences; under 45% occur a single time. About 41% of the sample belongs to the ten largest clones. The germline V gene provides CDR1 MDHEN and CDR2 SYDVKM. Spanning cysteine to phenylalanine, the CDR3 consists of 14 amino acids. Here the CDR3 DNA is all that survives: 42 bases in frame from base 1. V was cut back by 2 bases and J by 3 bases, leaving a gap of 11 bases between them.

This receptor chain uses TRBV28 and TRBJ2-7; the D gene is perhaps TRBD1, on 6 matching bases. The TCR originated in a human donor in good health (CMV status not recorded). Some clones in this sample may be carry-over from other donors' samples. Here the sequenced sample was cultured PBMCs, taken from culture after CMV antigen stimulation. Here is the DNA: TGTGCCAGCAGTTTAAGGCCCAGGGGCTACGAGCAGTACTTC. This translates into CASSLRPRGYEQYF.